This T cell receptor (beta chain) was recorded in a study of T cell responses to AZD1222 COVID-19 vaccine. The CDR3 extends over 13 amino acids. Germline V lookup: CDR1 SNHLY, CDR2 FYNNEI. The junction had 5 bases not matched to a gene; V was cut back by 8 bases and J by 2 bases. Sequenced by immunoSEQ multiplex PCR; TCRdb stores in-frame clones only, minus some. Of some 150,000 clones detected, 82% appear once; the ten largest clones hold around 4.1%. Sample: peripheral blood, taken on day 0 of MenACWY control vaccination. This chain links TRBV2 with TRBJ2-5; 7 positions match TRBD1. This clonotype was sampled from an adult in good health. CDR3 in DNA: TGTGCCAGCGGACGGGACAGACAAGAGACCCAGTACTTC. Translated, it gives CASGRDRQETQYF.